These 16 T cell receptor beta chains were all obtained from the same sample, sequenced in a study of control samples from healthy donors and cancer patients. This table comes from immunoSEQ multiplex PCR, and its TCRdb copy is limited to in-frame clones, with some not included. The sample lists about 140,000 clones; more than 85% were seen once. The sequencing sample was made of blood. These receptor sequences come from a woman under 40 in good health.

CDR3: CASTSSWSEQFF. In nucleotides, the CDR3 is TGTGCCAGCACATCGAGCTGGAGTGAGCAGTTCTTC. V gene TRBV2 combines with J gene TRBJ2-1; D unresolved. This CDR3 is 12 amino acids long. The germline V gene has CDR1 SNHLY and CDR2 FYNNEI. Between the trimmed V and J ends, which lost 7 bases and 9 bases, there was a span of 13 bases.

The chain has TRBV11-1 and TRBJ2-7; TRBD2 agrees at 8 bases. V gave up 5 bases and J gave up 8 bases; unmatched junction bases: 14. The CDR3 has 15 amino acids. The germline CDR1 and CDR2 sequences are SGHAT and FQDESV (reference sequence). As DNA, the CDR3 is TGTGCCAGCAGCCCCAGCCGGGAGGGCTTTGTTAAGCAGTACTTC. Translating it yields CASSPSREGFVKQYF.

The chain couples TRBV29-1 to TRBJ1-1, with 7 bases fitting TRBD1. CDR1 and CDR2 from the germline V gene are SQVTM and ANQGSEA. There are 14 residues in the CDR3. V gave up 4 bases and J gave up 5 bases; unmatched junction bases: 10. The CDR3 sequence is CSVVAAGGRTEAFF. CDR3 coding DNA: TGCAGCGTTGTCGCCGCAGGGGGAAGAACTGAAGCTTTCTTT. Full variable domain (missing parts from reference TRBV29-1 and TRBJ1-1): SAVISQKPSRDICQRGTSLTIQCQVDSQVTMMFWYRQQPGQSLTLIATANQGSEATYESGFVIDKFPISRPNLTFSTLTVSNMSPEDSSIYLCSVVAAGGRTEAFFGQGTRLTVV.

V and J are TRBV19 and TRBJ1-1; the match to TRBD1 covers 12 bases. The CDR3 is made up of 17 amino acids. From germline, CDR1 is LNHDA and CDR2 SQIVND (reference sequence). V was pared by 3 bases and J by 3 bases, with 8 bases of the junction left unmatched. In DNA, the CDR3 is TGTGCCAGTAGTATTGGGGGGACAGGGGGCAGGGACACTGAAGCTTTCTTT. Translating gives CASSIGGTGGRDTEAFF. The full variable domain, with the rest looked up from reference TRBV19 and TRBJ1-1, is DGGITQSPKYLFRKEGQNVTLSCEQNLNHDAMYWYRQDPGQGLRLIYYSQIVNDFQKGDIAEGYSVSREKKESFPLTVTSAQKNPTAFYLCASSIGGTGGRDTEAFFGQGTRLTVV.

This chain uses TRBV19 with TRBJ1-2; D is perhaps TRBD1 (5 bases). CDR3 length: 12 residues. CDR1 and CDR2 from the germline V gene are LNHDA and SQIVND (reference sequence). V dropped 5 bases and J dropped 7 bases, with 11 bases sitting between them. This chain's CDR3 is CASSLAGGGYTF. CDR3 DNA: TGTGCCAGTAGTTTAGCCGGGGGTGGCTACACCTTC.

The V call is TRBV5-1, the J call TRBJ2-1, with 14 nucleotides matching TRBD2. The trim removed 0 bases at V and 9 bases at J, leaving 14 bases unmatched. This CDR3 region has 19 residues. Germline values: CDR1 SGHRS, CDR2 YFSETQ. As DNA, the CDR3 is TGCGCCAGCAGCTTGGTAGGACTAGCGGGAGGTTCCCCGCTGGCTGAGCAGTTCTTC. Its translation: CASSLVGLAGGSPLAEQFF. Looking up the rest from reference TRBV5-1 and TRBJ2-1 gives the full variable domain: KAGVTQTPRYLIKTRGQQVTLSCSPISGHRSVSWYQQTPGQGLQFLFEYFSETQRNKGNFPGRFSGRQFSNSRSEMNVSTLELGDSALYLCASSLVGLAGGSPLAEQFFGPGTRLTVL.

The rearrangement joins TRBV5-1 to TRBJ2-7, with TRBD1 identical over 8 bases. V gave up 4 bases and J gave up 6 bases; unmatched junction bases: 15. The germline V gene encodes CDR1 SGHRS and CDR2 YFSETQ. The length of the CDR3 is 16 residues. CDR3 protein: CASSVVGQGLIGEQYF. The CDR3 DNA sequence: TGCGCCAGCAGCGTCGTAGGACAGGGTTTGATAGGCGAGCAGTACTTC. Looking up the rest from reference TRBV5-1 and TRBJ2-7 gives the full variable domain: KAGVTQTPRYLIKTRGQQVTLSCSPISGHRSVSWYQQTPGQGLQFLFEYFSETQRNKGNFPGRFSGRQFSNSRSEMNVSTLELGDSALYLCASSVVGQGLIGEQYFGPGTRLTVT.

This chain links TRBV11-3 with TRBJ2-5, with 8 bases aligning to TRBD2. V shed 5 bases and J 4 bases; nucleotides not matched to a gene: 3. This CDR3 spans 13 amino acids. Germline CDR1 reads SGHNT; CDR2 reads YENEEA. The CDR3 DNA is TGTGCCAGCAGCGGGCTAGCGGGAGAGACCCAGTACTTC. This sequence encodes CASSGLAGETQYF.

The CDR3, as DNA: TGTGCCAGCACCCACCCAACAGGGATGAGGTCTGAAGCTTTCTTT. Encoded protein: CASTHPTGMRSEAFF. The chain recombines TRBV2 with TRBJ1-1; a weak D match, TRBD1 (6 bases). V was shortened by 7 bases and J by 6 bases, with 21 bases between the two germline ends. This CDR3 spans 15 amino acids. Germline V gene sequence: CDR1 SNHLY, CDR2 FYNNEI.

This chain connects TRBV7-9 to TRBJ2-1, with D tentatively TRBD2 (6 bases). Germline values: CDR1 SEHNR, CDR2 FQNEAQ (reference sequence). The CDR3 covers 14 residues. V was clipped by 5 bases and J by 7 bases, with 15 bases between them. The CDR3 DNA sequence: TGTGCCAGCAGCAGCCCCGGGACTGAGAATGAGCAGTTCTTC. This codes for CASSSPGTENEQFF.

This clone was detected only once. The chain recombines TRBV9 with TRBJ2-7, with TRBD1 identical over 7 bases. Germline V gives CDR1 SGDLS, CDR2 YYNGEE. The CDR3 consists of 18 residues. The trim removed 2 bases at V and 2 bases at J, leaving 16 bases unmatched. CDR3 DNA sequence: TGTGCCAGCAGCGTCGGAGAACAGGGGCACAAAACACCCTACGAGCAGTACTTC. It encodes CASSVGEQGHKTPYEQYF.

The rearrangement joins TRBV10-2 to TRBJ1-1; D remains ambiguous. The CDR3 spans 13 residues. With 3 bases removed from V and 3 bases from J, the gap between germline ends came to 8 bases. The germline V gene encodes CDR1 WSHSY and CDR2 SAAADI. The CDR3 nucleotides read TGCGCCAGCAGTGAACAGAGCTACACTGAAGCTTTCTTT. Amino acid sequence: CASSEQSYTEAFF.

J is TRBJ1-4 and V is TRBV3-1 (or the pseudogene TRBV3-2); no firm D call. The germline V gene encodes CDR1 LGHDT and CDR2 YNNKEL (reference sequence). V gave up 3 bases and J gave up 8 bases, with 13 bases separating them. The CDR3 extends over 14 amino acids. The CDR3 region has the DNA TGTGCCAGCAGCCAGTCCGGGCGTCGGGAAAAACTGTTTTTT. Protein sequence: CASSQSGRREKLFF.

This chain connects TRBV11-2 to TRBJ2-1, with 10 bases lining up with TRBD2. The germline CDR1 and CDR2 sequences are SGHAT and FQNNGV. CDR3 length equals 14 residues. After removal of 5 bases from V and 8 bases from J, the junction contained 6 bases not matched to a gene. The CDR3 loop is CASSPTSGTYEQFF. The CDR3 region has the DNA TGTGCCAGCAGCCCTACTAGCGGGACATATGAGCAGTTCTTC.

This chain uses TRBV20-1 with TRBJ2-1, with 7 bases matching TRBD2. The ends lost 3 bases at V and 0 bases at J; junction bases unmatched: 5. This CDR3 contains 15 residues. CDR1 is DFQATT and CDR2 is SNEGSKA in the germline V gene (reference sequence). CDR3 sequence (DNA): TGCAGTGCTAGTCTCCGGGACTACTCCTACAATGAGCAGTTCTTC. Its translation: CSASLRDYSYNEQFF.

The genes are TRBV5-1 and TRBJ1-1; 7 nucleotides align to TRBD1. CDR1 is SGHRS and CDR2 is YFSETQ in the germline V gene. J gave up 4 bases and V 4 bases, and 10 bases lay outside the gene matches. The CDR3 has 15 residues. CDR3 in amino acids: CASSVQGQPGTEAFF. CDR3 DNA: TGCGCCAGCAGCGTACAGGGACAGCCTGGCACTGAAGCTTTCTTT. Full variable domain (rest looked up from reference TRBV5-1 and TRBJ1-1): KAGVTQTPRYLIKTRGQQVTLSCSPISGHRSVSWYQQTPGQGLQFLFEYFSETQRNKGNFPGRFSGRQFSNSRSEMNVSTLELGDSALYLCASSVQGQPGTEAFFGQGTRLTVV.